One sample yielded the 30 T cell receptor beta chains listed below, sequenced in a study of graft-versus-host responses after intestinal transplantation. These receptors have no known antigen. Using immunoSEQ multiplex PCR, the repertoire was profiled, and TCRdb retains in-frame clones only, with some absent. The sample holds about 120,000 clones, approximately 96% seen once. Source: unstimulated CD8+ T cells sorted from spleen or lymph node cells, taken before intestinal transplant. Receptors were obtained from a human donor who received an intestinal transplant.

The chain joins TRBV4-2 to TRBJ2-1; 8 bases agree with TRBD2. Germline V gives CDR1 LGHNA, CDR2 YNFKEQ. The trim removed 4 bases at V and 1 base at J, leaving 15 bases unmatched. The CDR3 is 19 residues long. The CDR3 sequence: CASSPTLREIAGSYNEQFF. The CDR3 DNA sequence: TGTGCCAGCAGCCCTACCTTAAGGGAAATAGCGGGATCCTACAATGAGCAGTTCTTC.

This chain joins TRBV7-9 and TRBJ2-5, with TRBD1 as a possible D gene (6 bases). Trimming took off 3 bases at V and 7 bases at J, with 21 bases between the two ends. The CDR3 loop spans 16 amino acids. CDR1 and CDR2 from the germline V gene are SEHNR and FQNEAQ (reference sequence). The CDR3 bases are TGTGCCAGCAGCTTCGAAGATGGACAGCGAGAGGGGACCCAGTACTTC. It codes for CASSFEDGQREGTQYF.

The gene calls are TRBV9 and TRBJ2-1; D unclear. Germline V lookup: CDR1 SGDLS, CDR2 YYNGEE. Trimming took 0 bases from V and 0 from J, leaving 10 bases between them. The CDR3 extends over 16 amino acids. CDR3 region: CASSVDFGSSYNEQFF. In DNA form, the CDR3 reads TGTGCCAGCAGCGTAGATTTCGGAAGCTCCTACAATGAGCAGTTCTTC.

This chain uses TRBV4-1 with TRBJ1-6; 10 positions agree with TRBD1. Per the germline V gene, CDR1 is MGHRA and CDR2 is YSYEKL. CDR3 size: 17 residues. Unmatched junction bases numbered 7, after V lost 0 bases and J lost 8 bases. CDR3 DNA sequence: TGCGCCAGCAGCCAAGATTACCGGGACAGGGGTTATTCACCCCTCCACTTT. Translated, it gives CASSQDYRDRGYSPLHF.

DNA for the CDR3: TGTGCCAGCAGCGCGGCCCTATTCTCCTACGAGCAGTACTTC. It specifies CASSAALFSYEQYF. This chain joins TRBV7-9 and TRBJ2-7; D remains ambiguous. The CDR3 contains 14 residues. CDR1 is SEHNR and CDR2 is FQNEAQ in the germline V gene (reference sequence). The V end lost 5 bases, the J end lost 0 bases, and 11 bases lay between the germline ends.

The chain uses TRBV23-1 and TRBJ1-2, with D perhaps matching TRBD1 (6 bases). TRBV23-1 falls under the ORF class, with uncertain function. Trimming pared 2 bases from V and 3 bases from J, leaving 13 bases between. The CDR3 contains 15 residues. CDR3 region: CASSQTSRGHYGYTF. DNA for the CDR3: TGCGCCAGCAGTCAAACTTCCCGGGGGCACTATGGCTACACCTTC.

The V gene is TRBV5-1, the J gene TRBJ2-5; 8 bases align to TRBD2. The CDR3 covers 14 residues. Germline CDR1 is SGHRS and CDR2 is YFSETQ. J lost 3 bases, V lost 4 bases, and 5 bases had no gene match. The CDR3 sequence is CASSRGLAEETQYF. CDR3 DNA: TGCGCCAGCAGCCGTGGACTAGCTGAAGAGACCCAGTACTTC.

With respect to this clone: Within the sample, other DNA sequences also encode this same CDR3. V and J are TRBV28 and TRBJ1-5; D is ambiguous. CDR3 length: 15 residues. V was trimmed by 3 bases and J by 3 bases, leaving 12 bases between them. Per germline, CDR1 MDHEN and CDR2 SYDVKM. CDR3 amino acids: CASSFFRISNQPQHF. CDR3 coding DNA: TGTGCCAGCAGTTTTTTCAGAATTTCCAATCAGCCCCAGCATTTT.

V usage is TRBV5-4 and J usage is TRBJ2-7; TRBD1 aligns across 10 bases. The CDR3 runs to 14 residues. After removal of 2 bases from V and 7 bases from J, the junction contained 6 bases not matched to a gene. Looked up from germline, CDR1 is SGHNT and CDR2 is YYREEE (reference sequence). The CDR3 loop is CASSLTDRGQEQYF. CDR3 DNA: TGTGCCAGCAGCTTAACCGACAGGGGGCAAGAGCAGTACTTC.

The rearrangement uses TRBV7-2 and TRBJ2-1; 11 bases align to TRBD2. This CDR3 has 19 residues. With V trimmed by 5 bases and J by 1 base, 13 bases remained unmatched. Germline V gene lookup returns CDR1 SGHTA and CDR2 FQGNSA. This CDR3 is CASSQRLAGPRSSYNEQFF. In DNA, the CDR3 is TGTGCCAGCAGCCAAAGACTAGCGGGACCACGGAGTTCCTACAATGAGCAGTTCTTC.

The chain recombines TRBV9 with TRBJ1-1, with a tentative D call TRBD1 (6 bases). CDR1 is SGDLS and CDR2 is YYNGEE in the germline V gene. This CDR3 contains 18 residues. V was clipped by 1 base and J by 4 bases, with 23 bases between them. The CDR3 sequence: CASSVRIRGRGGGTEAFF. DNA for the CDR3: TGTGCCAGCAGCGTAAGGATTCGGGGGCGAGGGGGAGGCACTGAAGCTTTCTTT.

A word on this clone: Compared with germline, one end of the junction differs, possibly owing to a read error. This CDR3 is also generated by other DNA sequences in the sample. The chain has TRBV29-1 and TRBJ2-1; 7 bases align to TRBD1. CDR1 is SQVTM and CDR2 is ANQGSEA in the germline V gene. The CDR3 loop spans 14 amino acids. CDR3 nucleotides: TGTAGCGTGAGGAACCGGGACAGTGACAATGAGCAGTTCTTC. Its translation is CSVRNRDSDNEQFF.

This chain uses TRBV7-9 with TRBJ2-7; possible D gene TRBD1, 6 bases. The CDR3 contains 13 residues. CDR1 and CDR2 (germline): SEHNR, FQNEAQ (reference sequence). Trimming pared 5 bases from V and 3 bases from J, leaving 11 bases between. The CDR3 region is CASSPQGYYEQYF. Here the CDR3 DNA reads TGTGCCAGCAGCCCCCAGGGGTACTACGAGCAGTACTTC.

V gene TRBV10-1 combines with J gene TRBJ2-7, with D possibly being TRBD1 (6 bases). The CDR3 covers 14 residues. V gave up 2 bases and J gave up 5 bases, with 13 bases separating them. CDR1 and CDR2 from the germline V gene are WNHNN and SYGVQD (reference sequence). The CDR3 is CASSEASGDHEQYF. CDR3 nucleotides: TGCGCCAGCAGTGAGGCGTCAGGGGACCACGAGCAGTACTTC.

The chain couples TRBV6-1 to TRBJ2-5; D is possibly TRBD2 (6 bases). The V end was cut by 11 bases, the J end by 5 bases, with 18 bases between. The CDR3 totals 13 residues. Germline CDR1 and CDR2: MNHNS and SASEGT. Written as DNA, the CDR3 is TGTGCCGTTAAGAGGTCGGGGGAGGAGACCCAGTACTTC. This codes for CAVKRSGEETQYF.

The V and J genes are TRBV9 and TRBJ2-7; D gene unclear. Germline values: CDR1 SGDLS, CDR2 YYNGEE. Trimming removed 0 bases at V and 0 bases at J, with 10 bases between. The CDR3 has 15 residues. The CDR3 coding sequence is TGTGCCAGCAGCGTAGAGGCGGCTAGCTCCTACGAGCAGTACTTC. Its translation is CASSVEAASSYEQYF.

The CDR3 DNA reads as TGTGCCAGCAGTTTAGTGGGGGCCCTTTCCTACGAGCAGTACTTC. It translates to CASSLVGALSYEQYF. The chain is built from TRBV27 and TRBJ2-7; TRBD1 is a possible D gene (6 bases). The germline V and J ends were trimmed by 2 bases and 1 base, with 12 bases remaining between them. Per germline, CDR1 MNHEY and CDR2 SMNVEV (reference sequence). This CDR3 is built from 15 residues.

The rearrangement links TRBV12-2 to TRBJ2-6. TRBV12-2 represents a pseudogene. The length of the CDR3 is 17 residues. For the CDR3, the DNA is TGTGCAAGTCGCCCCCGGCTGTCGAACTCTGGGGCCAACGTCCTGACTTTC. Translation: CASRPRLSNSGANVLTF.

The chain employs TRBV2 and TRBJ1-5; D gene uncertain. Deletions cut 3 bases from V and 0 bases from J, with 9 bases between. The CDR3 length is 15 residues. The germline gives CDR1 SNHLY, CDR2 FYNNEI. The DNA for the CDR3 is TGTGCCAGCAGTGAGGGAATTCATAGCAATCAGCCCCAGCATTTT. Its translation is CASSEGIHSNQPQHF.

CDR3 sequence: CASRAGRERTGELFF. The CDR3 region has the DNA TGTGCCAGCAGGGCAGGGAGGGAAAGGACCGGGGAGCTGTTTTTT. The V gene is TRBV28, the J gene TRBJ2-2, with 7 bases matching TRBD2. The V gene end was trimmed by 6 bases and the J gene end by 5 bases; junction bases not matched to a gene: 9. CDR3 length equals 15 residues. CDR1 is MDHEN, CDR2 SYDVKM, per germline. Complete variable domain (other parts from reference TRBV28 and TRBJ2-2): DVKVTQSSRYLVKRTGEKVFLECVQDMDHENMFWYRQDPGLGLRLIYFSYDVKMKEKGDIPEGYSVSREKKERFSLILESASTNQTSMYLCASRAGRERTGELFFGEGSRLTVL.

The chain has TRBV7-3 and TRBJ2-1; 13 bases are shared with TRBD2. The CDR3 covers 15 residues. The J segment lost 10 bases and the V segment lost 4 bases, leaving 7 bases of the junction unmatched. Germline lookup yields CDR1 SGHTA and CDR2 FQGTGA. CDR3 sequence reads: CASSSHGTSGTEQFF. As DNA, the CDR3 is TGTGCCAGCAGCTCCCACGGGACTAGCGGGACGGAGCAGTTCTTC.

In its sample, this clone was seen once. The chain joins TRBV19 to TRBJ2-7, with 10 bases identical to TRBD1. J was trimmed by 2 bases and V by 6 bases; bases with no gene match: 4. The CDR3 length is 14 residues. The germline CDR1 and CDR2 sequences are LNHDA and SQIVND (reference sequence). The CDR3 DNA follows: TGTGCCAGTAGCAGGGGGACAGGGGCCTACGAGCAGTACTTC. Translated: CASSRGTGAYEQYF.

This clone appeared once. The chain is built from TRBV4-1 and TRBJ2-5; 8 positions match TRBD2. In germline, CDR1 is MGHRA, CDR2 YSYEKL. This CDR3 has 15 amino acids. V lost 0 bases and J lost 5; bases outside the gene matches: 5. CDR3 sequence reads: CASSQDGGGRETQYF. CDR3 nucleotides: TGCGCCAGCAGCCAAGATGGGGGCGGGAGGGAGACCCAGTACTTC.

J is TRBJ2-1 and V is TRBV7-6; no reliable D call. Germline-derived CDR1 and CDR2 are SGHVS and FNYEAQ. Trimming left V 4 bases short and J 4 bases short, with 11 bases between. There are 14 residues in the CDR3. CDR3 sequence (DNA): TGTGCCAGCAGCTCAACGCTCGGGTACAATGAGCAGTTCTTC. It translates to CASSSTLGYNEQFF.

The chain carries TRBV5-1 and TRBJ2-3, with TRBD2 identical over 8 bases. The CDR3 contains 19 residues. From germline, CDR1 is SGHRS and CDR2 YFSETQ. The ends lost 5 bases at V and 2 bases at J; junction bases unmatched: 19. CDR3 in DNA: TGCGCCAGCAGTTGGTTAATACGGGAGGGAAGCTTTACCACAGATACGCAGTATTTT. This translates into CASSWLIREGSFTTDTQYF.

The rearrangement joins TRBV6-5 to TRBJ2-1, with 12 nucleotides matching TRBD2. From germline, CDR1 is MNHEY and CDR2 SVGAGI. J lost 4 bases, V lost 5 bases, and 3 bases had no gene match. The CDR3 has 15 residues. The CDR3 sequence: CASSLAGGPYNEQFF. The CDR3 region has the DNA TGTGCCAGCAGTCTAGCGGGAGGGCCTTACAATGAGCAGTTCTTC.

V usage is TRBV18 and J usage is TRBJ2-3; D gene unclear. This CDR3 is 14 amino acids long. CDR1 and CDR2 (germline): KGHSH, LQKENI. V was cut by 3 bases and J by 2 bases, with 9 bases left in between. The CDR3 reads CASSPGQYTDTQYF. For the CDR3, the DNA is TGTGCCAGCTCACCTGGGCAGTACACAGATACGCAGTATTTT.

Only a few counts were recorded for this clone. Other DNA sequences in the same sample also yield this CDR3. V is TRBV7-9 and J is TRBJ2-7; D remains ambiguous. The CDR3 contains 11 residues. The germline V gene has CDR1 SEHNR and CDR2 FQNEAQ (reference sequence). Trimming removed 6 bases at V and 1 base at J, with 4 bases between. CDR3 sequence (DNA): TGTGCCAGCAGTCTGTCCTACGAGCAGTACTTC. It yields the protein CASSLSYEQYF.

The rearrangement uses TRBV9 and TRBJ2-7, with 11 bases matching TRBD2. From germline, CDR1 is SGDLS and CDR2 YYNGEE. V gave up 3 bases and J gave up 2 bases; unmatched junction bases: 1. The length of the CDR3 is 14 residues. The CDR3 DNA reads as TGTGCCAGCAGCGCGGGACTAGCGGCCTACGAGCAGTACTTC. Residues: CASSAGLAAYEQYF. Drawing the rest from reference TRBV9 and TRBJ2-7, the complete variable domain is DSGVTQTPKHLITATGQRVTLRCSPRSGDLSVYWYQQSLDQGLQFLIQYYNGEERAKGNILERFSAQQFPDLHSELNLSSLELGDSALYFCASSAGLAAYEQYFGPGTRLTVT.

The CDR3 coding sequence is TGTGCCAGCAGTTTTGTCGGGCAAAGCTCCTACAATGAGCAGTTCTTC. It codes for CASSFVGQSSYNEQFF. The genes are TRBV28 and TRBJ2-1, with D uncertain. The length of the CDR3 is 16 residues. V was shortened by 3 bases and J by 0 bases, with 12 bases between the two germline ends. Germline-derived CDR1 and CDR2 are MDHEN and SYDVKM. Full variable domain (missing parts from reference TRBV28 and TRBJ2-1): DVKVTQSSRYLVKRTGEKVFLECVQDMDHENMFWYRQDPGLGLRLIYFSYDVKMKEKGDIPEGYSVSREKKERFSLILESASTNQTSMYLCASSFVGQSSYNEQFFGPGTRLTVL.